The next 26 T cell receptor beta chains were all read from a single sample in a study of patients and donors after allogeneic stem cell transplantation. Via MiXCR, TCRdb re-called the RT-PCR reads, giving one row per CDR3 protein. This sample has about 74,000 distinct CDR3 sequences, with 26% found just once. The material sequenced was blood, either unsorted or a sorted T cell fraction (not recorded which). All receptors derive from a human donor who was either an allogeneic HSCT recipient or a stem cell or donor lymphocyte infusion donor (not recorded which). It is not recorded whose cells these are; they may come from a transplant donor.

This clonotype has ten or more counts. The chain carries TRBV20-1 and TRBJ1-2; D call uncertain. V dropped 2 bases and J dropped 4 bases, with 11 bases sitting between them. The CDR3 consists of 13 residues. In germline, CDR1 is DFQATT, CDR2 SNEGSKA (reference sequence). As DNA, the CDR3 is TGCAGTGCTAGACCCCGGGAGAGCTATGGCTACACCTTC. It codes for CSARPRESYGYTF.

The rearrangement links TRBV30 to TRBJ2-2; 15 bases match TRBD2. CDR3 size: 20 residues. The V gene's germline CDR1 is GTSNPN and CDR2 SVGIG (reference sequence). The trim removed 1 base at V and 1 base at J, leaving 10 bases unmatched. This chain's CDR3 is CAWSDWSGLAGGQNTGELFF. The CDR3 DNA reads TGTGCCTGGAGTGACTGGTCGGGACTAGCGGGGGGTCAGAACACCGGGGAGCTGTTTTTT.

The chain joins TRBV5-1 to TRBJ1-1; perhaps TRBD1 as D (5 bases). This CDR3 is built from 15 residues. Trimming took 1 base from V and 0 from J, leaving 10 bases between them. CDR1 SGHRS and CDR2 YFSETQ come from the germline V gene. The chain's CDR3 is CASSLTTAMNTEAFF. CDR3 bases: TGCGCCAGCAGCTTGACGACAGCCATGAACACTGAAGCTTTCTTT.

This clonotype has only a few counts. The rearrangement links TRBV3-1 to TRBJ2-4, with D possibly matching TRBD1 (5 bases). The CDR3 totals 14 residues. Germline values: CDR1 LGHDT, CDR2 YNNKEL (reference sequence). V was pared by 1 base and J by 10 bases, with 14 bases between. The CDR3 DNA sequence: TGTGCCAGCAGCCAAGGAGTCAGGGCAGGGATTCAGTACTTC. The encoded protein is CASSQGVRAGIQYF.

At least ten counts were recorded for this clonotype. As DNA, the CDR3 is TGCGCCAGCAGCCCCGGCGGGATGTTCTATGGCTACACCTTC. It yields the protein CASSPGGMFYGYTF. The chain recombines TRBV5-1 with TRBJ1-2; no definite D call. The CDR3 has 14 residues. Looked up from germline, CDR1 is SGHRS and CDR2 is YFSETQ. V shed 4 bases and J shed 4 bases, with 14 bases lying between them.

The chain joins TRBV6-2 or TRBV6-3 to TRBJ1-1; D ambiguous. Germline V gene data show CDR1 as MNHEY and CDR2 as SVGEGT. The V end was cut by 1 base, the J end by 1 base, with 10 bases between. This CDR3 has 15 amino acids. The CDR3 is CASSYLGFENTEAFF. The CDR3 DNA reads TGTGCCAGCAGTTACTTGGGGTTCGAGAACACTGAAGCTTTCTTT.

There are a few counts of this clonotype. This sequence joins TRBV5-1 and TRBJ1-1, with TRBD1 matching over 7 bases. CDR1 is SGHRS, CDR2 YFSETQ, per germline. This CDR3 has 14 residues. With 4 bases clipped from V and 8 bases from J, the junction kept 11 bases outside the gene matches. CDR3 nucleotide sequence: TGCGCCAGCAGCCCGGGGTTGACAGGGCACGAAGCTTTCTTT. It translates to CASSPGLTGHEAFF.

The CDR3 coding sequence is TGTGCCAGCAGCCGTGGACTAGTCCCCGACAATGAGCAGTTCTTC. It encodes CASSRGLVPDNEQFF. The chain joins TRBV11-3 to TRBJ2-1, with 7 bases that match TRBD2. Germline V gene sequence: CDR1 SGHNT, CDR2 YENEEA. This CDR3 has 15 residues. With V trimmed by 5 bases and J by 5 bases, 9 bases remained unmatched.

The chain links TRBV12-3 or TRBV12-4 to TRBJ2-1; 8 positions agree with TRBD2. V shed 3 bases, J shed 7 bases, and the junction held 5 bases outside the gene matches. This CDR3 has 14 residues. The CDR3, as DNA: TGTGCCAGCAGTTTCCCGGGGGGGGATAATGAGCAGTTCTTC. Protein sequence: CASSFPGGDNEQFF.

This clonotype was found a few times. V usage is TRBV15 and J usage is TRBJ1-2; weak D call: TRBD1 (6 bases). Germline loops: CDR1 LNHNV, CDR2 YYDKDF (reference sequence). The CDR3 length is 15 residues. V shed 2 bases and J shed 6 bases, with 16 bases lying between them. For the CDR3, the DNA is TGTGCCACCAGCAGACCTCCGGGGGCTATCGATGGCTACACCTTC. Translating it yields CATSRPPGAIDGYTF.

The V gene is TRBV10-3, the J gene TRBJ2-3; D gene ambiguous. This CDR3 has 14 residues. V was clipped by 0 bases and J by 3 bases, with 7 bases between them. CDR1 is ENHRY, CDR2 SYGVKD, per germline. CDR3 loop: CAISESLGTDTQYF. The CDR3 nucleotides are TGTGCCATCAGTGAGTCGTTGGGTACAGATACGCAGTATTTT.

The chain has TRBV12-3 or TRBV12-4 and TRBJ2-1; 7 nucleotides match TRBD2. The CDR3 sequence is 19 residues long. J was trimmed by 5 bases and V by 2 bases; bases with no gene match: 18. DNA for the CDR3: TGTGCCAGCAGTTTAAATTTAGGCGTATGGGACTACCCAGACAATGAGCAGTTCTTC. This translates into CASSLNLGVWDYPDNEQFF.

The sample holds a few counts of this clonotype. The chain combines TRBV20-1 with TRBJ1-1; D gene unclear. The ends were cut back, 3 bases at V and 5 bases at J, with 4 bases in the middle. The CDR3 contains 10 residues. Per the germline V gene, CDR1 is DFQATT and CDR2 is SNEGSKA (reference sequence). CDR3 amino acids: CSASRTEAFF. CDR3 DNA sequence: TGCAGTGCTAGCCGAACTGAAGCTTTCTTT.

This clonotype was seen a few times. The chain uses TRBV5-4 and TRBJ1-6, with 9 bases matching TRBD1. This CDR3 has 14 amino acids. CDR1 SGHNT and CDR2 YYREEE come from the germline V gene (reference sequence). The trim removed 6 bases at V and 8 bases at J, leaving 6 bases unmatched. CDR3 loop: CASTTGGTYSPLHF. CDR3 DNA sequence: TGTGCCAGCACGACAGGGGGAACCTATTCACCCCTCCACTTT.

This CDR3 is CASSSLAGGPWDEQFF. The DNA for the CDR3 is TGCGCCAGCAGCTCCCTAGCGGGAGGGCCCTGGGATGAGCAGTTCTTC. This chain uses TRBV5-1 with TRBJ2-1; TRBD2 matches 12 bases. Trimming took 3 bases from V and 8 from J; bases not matched to a gene: 9. The CDR3 is made up of 16 amino acids. From germline, CDR1 is SGHRS and CDR2 YFSETQ.

The CDR3 coding sequence is TGTGCCAGCAGTTACTCGACAGGGTACAATCAGCCCCAGCATTTT. Translating gives CASSYSTGYNQPQHF. J is TRBJ1-5 and V is TRBV6-6; TRBD1 aligns across 7 bases. This CDR3 comprises 15 residues. CDR1 is MNHNY, CDR2 SVGAGI, per germline (reference sequence). Germline trimming cut 0 bases from V and 3 bases from J; bases unmatched to any gene: 2.

The chain links TRBV7-9 to TRBJ2-5; TRBD2 might be the D (6 bases). The CDR3 loop spans 17 amino acids. Per the germline V gene, CDR1 is SEHNR and CDR2 is FQNEAQ (reference sequence). The germline V and J ends were trimmed by 0 bases and 5 bases, with 19 bases remaining between them. The CDR3 region is CASSLASGRGFHETQYF. In DNA form, the CDR3 reads TGTGCCAGCAGCTTAGCTAGCGGAAGGGGCTTCCACGAGACCCAGTACTTC.

This clonotype was observed a handful of times. In nucleotides, the CDR3 is TGTGCCAGCAGCTTAAACAGGGGGGTTATCGAGCAGTACTTC. Translating gives CASSLNRGVIEQYF. The rearrangement uses TRBV7-9 and TRBJ2-7; 8 bases are a match to TRBD1. The CDR3 extends over 14 amino acids. J was trimmed by 6 bases and V by 2 bases; bases with no gene match: 6. Looked up from germline, CDR1 is SEHNR and CDR2 is FQNEAQ (reference sequence).

This clonotype was recorded at least ten times. The genes are TRBV6-5 and TRBJ1-2; no firm D call. Germline CDR1 is MNHEY and CDR2 is SVGAGI. The CDR3 is 15 amino acids. The V end was cut by 0 bases, the J end by 6 bases, with 14 bases between. DNA of the CDR3: TGTGCCAGCAGTTACTCATCACCTTTACTAAATGGCTACACCTTC. It translates to CASSYSSPLLNGYTF.

DNA for the CDR3: TGTGCCAGCAGCTTAGTTTCAGGGGCTAACTATGGCTACACCTTC. Translated, it gives CASSLVSGANYGYTF. The chain is built from TRBV7-2 and TRBJ1-2; a weak D match, TRBD1 (6 bases). Trimming stripped 1 base from V and 0 bases from J, with 9 bases between. The germline CDR1 and CDR2 sequences are SGHTA and FQGNSA. The CDR3 length is 15 residues. The full variable domain, with the rest looked up from reference TRBV7-2 and TRBJ1-2, is GAGVSQSPSNKVTEKGKDVELRCDPISGHTALYWYRQSLGQGLEFLIYFQGNSAPDKSGLPSDRFSAERTGGSVSTLTIQRTQQEDSAVYLCASSLVSGANYGYTFGSGTRLTVV.

The chain uses TRBV7-9 and TRBJ2-5; the D gene could be TRBD1 or TRBD2 (5 bases each). There are 14 residues in the CDR3. V was pared by 5 bases and J by 7 bases, with 17 bases between. CDR1 SEHNR and CDR2 FQNEAQ come from the germline V gene (reference sequence). The CDR3 region has the DNA TGTGCCAGCAGCGCGGGCCAGGGTGGTTGGACCCAGTACTTC. Translation gives CASSAGQGGWTQYF.

The chain links TRBV18 to TRBJ1-6, with D unclear. V was pared by 2 bases and J by 13 bases, with 9 bases between. This CDR3 region has 12 residues. The V gene's germline CDR1 is KGHSH and CDR2 LQKENI. The CDR3 DNA reads as TGTGCCAGCTCACCAGGAGCACTGCCCCTCCACTTT. Translating it yields CASSPGALPLHF. Complete variable domain (other parts from reference TRBV18 and TRBJ1-6): NAGVMQNPRHLVRRRGQEARLRCSPMKGHSHVYWYRQLPEEGLKFMVYLQKENIIDESGMPKERFSAEFPKEGPSILRIQQVVRGDSAAYFCASSPGALPLHFGNGTRLTVT.

The chain recombines TRBV5-1 with TRBJ2-1; D may be TRBD2 (6 bases). Deletions cut 0 bases from V and 8 bases from J, with 15 bases between. There are 15 residues in the CDR3. CDR1 and CDR2 (germline): SGHRS, YFSETQ. The CDR3 loop is CASSLGPPGEDEQFF. The CDR3 nucleotides read TGCGCCAGCAGCTTGGGACCCCCCGGGGAGGATGAGCAGTTCTTC.

This clonotype was observed a handful of times. The rearrangement uses TRBV29-1 and TRBJ2-7; TRBD2 might be the D (5 bases). Looked up from germline, CDR1 is SQVTM and CDR2 is ANQGSEA. V was pared by 3 bases and J by 4 bases, with 16 bases between. The length of the CDR3 is 14 residues. The CDR3 DNA reads TGCAGCGTTGAGCTGAGTCGGGGTAGGTACGAGCAGTACTTC. Translation: CSVELSRGRYEQYF.

The genes are TRBV4-1 and TRBJ2-1, with D tentatively TRBD1 (5 bases). V lost 0 bases and J lost 6, with 15 bases in between. This CDR3 contains 16 residues. CDR1 is MGHRA, CDR2 YSYEKL, per germline. CDR3 in DNA: TGCGCCAGCAGCCAAGATCCTGCAGGGCGGAGCAATGAGCAGTTCTTC. Its protein product is CASSQDPAGRSNEQFF.

This chain connects TRBV15 to TRBJ2-1; no firm D call. The CDR3 spans 13 residues. Germline-derived CDR1 and CDR2 are LNHNV and YYDKDF (reference sequence). V gave up 2 bases and J gave up 8 bases, with 10 bases separating them. The CDR3 DNA reads TGTGCCACCAGCAGAACTAAACGCGATGAGCAGTTCTTC. Amino acids: CATSRTKRDEQFF.